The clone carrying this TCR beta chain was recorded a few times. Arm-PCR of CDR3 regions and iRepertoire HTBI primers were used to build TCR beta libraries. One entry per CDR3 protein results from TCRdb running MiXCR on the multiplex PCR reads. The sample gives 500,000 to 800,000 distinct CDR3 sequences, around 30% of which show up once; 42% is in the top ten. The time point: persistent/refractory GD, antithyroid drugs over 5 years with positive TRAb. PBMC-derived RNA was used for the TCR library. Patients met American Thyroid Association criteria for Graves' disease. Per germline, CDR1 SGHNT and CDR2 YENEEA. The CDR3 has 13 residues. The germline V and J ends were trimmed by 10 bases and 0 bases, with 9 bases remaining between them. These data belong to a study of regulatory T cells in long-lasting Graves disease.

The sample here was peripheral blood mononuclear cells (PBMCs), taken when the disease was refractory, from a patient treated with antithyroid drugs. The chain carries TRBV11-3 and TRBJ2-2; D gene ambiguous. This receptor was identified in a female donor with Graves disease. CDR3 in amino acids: CATGDANTGELFF. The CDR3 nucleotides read TGTGCCACCGGAGACGCGAACACCGGGGAGCTGTTTTTT.